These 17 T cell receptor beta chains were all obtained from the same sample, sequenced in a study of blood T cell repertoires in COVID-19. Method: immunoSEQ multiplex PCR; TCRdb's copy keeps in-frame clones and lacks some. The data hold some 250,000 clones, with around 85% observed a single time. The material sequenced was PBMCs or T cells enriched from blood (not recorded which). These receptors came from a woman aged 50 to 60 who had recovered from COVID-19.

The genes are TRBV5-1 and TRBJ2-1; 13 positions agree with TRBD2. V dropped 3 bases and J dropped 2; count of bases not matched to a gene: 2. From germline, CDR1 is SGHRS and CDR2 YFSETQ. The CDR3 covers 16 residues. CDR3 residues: CASSSGLAGAYNEQFF. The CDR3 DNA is TGCGCCAGCAGCTCAGGACTAGCGGGAGCCTACAATGAGCAGTTCTTC.

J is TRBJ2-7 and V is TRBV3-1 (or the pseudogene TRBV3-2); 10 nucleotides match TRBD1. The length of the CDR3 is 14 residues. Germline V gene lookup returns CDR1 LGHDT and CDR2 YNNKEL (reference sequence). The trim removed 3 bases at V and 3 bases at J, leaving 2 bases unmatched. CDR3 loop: CASSQGQGYYEQYF. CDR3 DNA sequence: TGTGCCAGCAGCCAGGGACAGGGGTACTACGAGCAGTACTTC.

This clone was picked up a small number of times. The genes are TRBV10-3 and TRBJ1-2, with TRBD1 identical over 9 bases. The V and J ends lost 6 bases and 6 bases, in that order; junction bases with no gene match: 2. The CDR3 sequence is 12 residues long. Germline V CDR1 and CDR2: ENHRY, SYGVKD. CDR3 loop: CAIRQGAHGYTF. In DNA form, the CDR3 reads TGTGCCATCAGACAGGGGGCGCATGGCTACACCTTC.

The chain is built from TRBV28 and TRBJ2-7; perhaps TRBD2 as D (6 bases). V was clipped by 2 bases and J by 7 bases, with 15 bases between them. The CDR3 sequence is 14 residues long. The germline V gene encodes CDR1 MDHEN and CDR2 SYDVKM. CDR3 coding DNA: TGTGCCAGCAGTTTAGGGCAGGCGGGACGGGAGCAGTACTTC. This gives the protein CASSLGQAGREQYF.

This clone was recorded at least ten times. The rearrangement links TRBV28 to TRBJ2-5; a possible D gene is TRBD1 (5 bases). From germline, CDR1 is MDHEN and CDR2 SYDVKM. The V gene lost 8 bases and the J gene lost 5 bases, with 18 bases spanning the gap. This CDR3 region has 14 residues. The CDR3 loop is CASANPSGWETQYF. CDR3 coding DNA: TGTGCCAGCGCAAATCCTTCAGGGTGGGAGACCCAGTACTTC.

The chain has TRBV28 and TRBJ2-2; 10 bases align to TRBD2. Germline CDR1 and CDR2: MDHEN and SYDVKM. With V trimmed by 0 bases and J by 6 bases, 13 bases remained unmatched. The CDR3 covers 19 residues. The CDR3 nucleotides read TGTGCCAGCAGTTTATGGGCTAGCGGGAGTTCCGGGAAGCCCGGGGAGCTGTTTTTT. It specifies CASSLWASGSSGKPGELFF.

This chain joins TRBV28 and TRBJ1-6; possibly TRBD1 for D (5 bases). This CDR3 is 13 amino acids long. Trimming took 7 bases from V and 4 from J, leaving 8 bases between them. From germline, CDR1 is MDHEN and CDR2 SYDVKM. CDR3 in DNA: TGTGCCAGCAACCAGGGTTATAATTCACCCCTCCACTTT. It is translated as CASNQGYNSPLHF.

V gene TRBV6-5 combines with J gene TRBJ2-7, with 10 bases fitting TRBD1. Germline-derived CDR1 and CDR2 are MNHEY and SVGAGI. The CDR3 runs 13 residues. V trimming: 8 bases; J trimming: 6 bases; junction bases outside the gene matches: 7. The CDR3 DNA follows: TGTGCCAGCCAGGGACAGGGGCGGTTCGAGCAGTACTTC. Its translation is CASQGQGRFEQYF.

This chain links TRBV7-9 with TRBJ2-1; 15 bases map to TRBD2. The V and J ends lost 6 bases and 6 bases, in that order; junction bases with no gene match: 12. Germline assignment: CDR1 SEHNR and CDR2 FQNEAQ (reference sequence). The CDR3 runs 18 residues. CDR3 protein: CASSLWTSGRAGGNEQFF. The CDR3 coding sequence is TGTGCCAGCAGTTTATGGACTAGCGGGAGGGCGGGGGGCAATGAGCAGTTCTTC.

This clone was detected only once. As DNA, the CDR3 is TGTGCCAGCACCCCGGGGGGCATCGTCTGGGGGACCCAGTACTTC. Amino acids: CASTPGGIVWGTQYF. The gene calls are TRBV7-2 and TRBJ2-5, with a weak D call TRBD2 (7 bases). Germline assignment: CDR1 SGHTA and CDR2 FQGNSA. This CDR3 is 15 amino acids long. The germline V and J ends were trimmed by 7 bases and 7 bases, with 22 bases remaining between them.

The CDR3, as DNA: TGTGCCAGCAGCACACTAGTAGGCTCCTACAATGAGCAGTTCTTC. Translated, it gives CASSTLVGSYNEQFF. The rearrangement links TRBV6-5 to TRBJ2-1; a weak D match, TRBD2 (5 bases). The V gene's germline CDR1 is MNHEY and CDR2 SVGAGI. This CDR3 spans 15 amino acids. V lost 6 bases, J lost 0 bases, and 12 bases lay in between.

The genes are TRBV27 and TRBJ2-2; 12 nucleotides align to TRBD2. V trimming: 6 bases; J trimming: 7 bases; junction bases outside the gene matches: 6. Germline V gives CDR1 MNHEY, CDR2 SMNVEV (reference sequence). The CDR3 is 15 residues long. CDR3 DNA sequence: TGTGCCAGCAGCCTAGCGGGAGGGCCCGGCGGGGAGCTGTTTTTT. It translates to CASSLAGGPGGELFF.

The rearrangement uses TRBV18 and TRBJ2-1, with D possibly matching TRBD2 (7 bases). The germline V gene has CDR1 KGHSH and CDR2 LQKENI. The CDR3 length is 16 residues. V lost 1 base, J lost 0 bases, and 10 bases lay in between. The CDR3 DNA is TGTGCCAGCTCACCACAGGGGGAGGGCTCCTACAATGAGCAGTTCTTC. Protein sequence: CASSPQGEGSYNEQFF.

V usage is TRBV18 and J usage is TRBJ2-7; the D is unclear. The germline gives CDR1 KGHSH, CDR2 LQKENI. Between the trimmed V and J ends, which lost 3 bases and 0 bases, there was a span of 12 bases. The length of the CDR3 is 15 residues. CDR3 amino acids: CASSPGLPSSYEQYF. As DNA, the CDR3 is TGTGCCAGCTCACCGGGTCTGCCTAGCTCCTACGAGCAGTACTTC.

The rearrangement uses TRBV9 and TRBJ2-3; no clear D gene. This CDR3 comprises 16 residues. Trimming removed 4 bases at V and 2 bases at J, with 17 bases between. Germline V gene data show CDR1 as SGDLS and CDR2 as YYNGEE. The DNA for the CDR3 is TGTGCCAGCAGCCCCCACTCCGGTCCTACCACAGATACGCAGTATTTT. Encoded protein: CASSPHSGPTTDTQYF. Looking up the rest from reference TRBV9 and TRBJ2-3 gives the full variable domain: DSGVTQTPKHLITATGQRVTLRCSPRSGDLSVYWYQQSLDQGLQFLIQYYNGEERAKGNILERFSAQQFPDLHSELNLSSLELGDSALYFCASSPHSGPTTDTQYFGPGTRLTVL.

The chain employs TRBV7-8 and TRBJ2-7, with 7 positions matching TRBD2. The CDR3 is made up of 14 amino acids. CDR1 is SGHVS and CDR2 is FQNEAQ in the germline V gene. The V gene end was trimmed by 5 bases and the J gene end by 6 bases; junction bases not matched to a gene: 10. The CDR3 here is CASSLIGRAPEQYF. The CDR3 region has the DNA TGTGCCAGCAGCCTGATAGGGAGGGCCCCCGAGCAGTACTTC.

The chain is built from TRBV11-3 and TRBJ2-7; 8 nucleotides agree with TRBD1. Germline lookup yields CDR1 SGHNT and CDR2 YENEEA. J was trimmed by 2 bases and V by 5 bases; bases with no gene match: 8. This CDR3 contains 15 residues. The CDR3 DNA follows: TGTGCCAGCAGCCTTAGGACAGGGCCAACCTACGAGCAGTACTTC. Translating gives CASSLRTGPTYEQYF. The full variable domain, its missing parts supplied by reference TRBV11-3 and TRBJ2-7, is EAGVVQSPRYKIIEKKQPVAFWCNPISGHNTLYWYLQNLGQGPELLIRYENEEAVDDSQLPKDRFSAERLKGVDSTLKIQPAELGDSAVYLCASSLRTGPTYEQYFGPGTRLTVT.